This T cell receptor beta chain is from a study of Ad26.COV2.S vaccination and SARS-CoV-2 variants. About the research overall: Recipients of Ad26.COV2.S got it intramuscularly, once or twice 56 days apart.

Study observations and caveats: Vaccine recipients posted higher spike-specific TCR breadth than their placebo counterparts.

The method was immunoSEQ multiplex PCR; TCRdb's version includes in-frame clones alone and lacks a portion of them. Counted here are hundreds of thousands of clones, more than 70% occurring once; the ten biggest clones make up about 1.5%. Of note for this clone: What it recognizes is unknown. Other DNA sequences of this sample code for an identical CDR3.

Treatment of the sample: around 19 received Ad26.COV2.S at low or high dose, single or two shots; about 5 received placebo; per-sample allocation not given. Sampling occurred on day 63 after the first vaccine or placebo injection. The V gene lost 3 bases and the J gene lost 6 bases, with 6 bases spanning the gap. The CDR3 spans 12 residues. The germline V gene encodes CDR1 SNHLY and CDR2 FYNNEI. This clonotype originated in a person between 18 and 59 years old who received the Ad26.COV2.S COVID-19 vaccine or a placebo. The material was peripheral blood, obtained in a trial of Ad26.COV2.S vaccine versus placebo. This sequence joins TRBV2 and TRBJ2-1; D is uncertain. The DNA for the CDR3 is TGTGCCAGCAGTGAGGGTGGCAATGAGCAGTTCTTC. Its translation is CASSEGGNEQFF. The full variable domain, in which reference TRBV2 and TRBJ2-1 provide the parts outside the CDR3, is EPEVTQTPSHQVTQMGQEVILRCVPISNHLYFYWYRQILGQKVEFLVSFYNNEISEKSEIFDDQFSVERPDGSNFTLKIRSTKLEDSAMYFCASSEGGNEQFFGPGTRLTVL.